The rows below give T cell receptor beta chains drawn from one sample of a study of technical replicates of blood from several donors. This table comes from immunoSEQ multiplex PCR, and its TCRdb copy is limited to in-frame clones, with some not included. The table lists 75,000 to 95,000 clones, about 93% of them singletons. The sequenced material came from T cells isolated from PBMCs. Every receptor here comes from a human donor in good health. CDR3s include the opening cysteine and the closing phenylalanine or tryptophan. Each record gives: D gene, clone size, J gene, V gene, CDR3 protein, CDR3 DNA. The D gene is left open where the match is weak. The size field is filled for only some rows; it gives once, few, many or a size class.

.	few	TRBJ1-1	TRBV7-2	CASTPRGAGINTEAFF	TGTGCCAGCACCCCCAGGGGCGCAGGGATCAACACTGAAGCTTTCTTT
.	.	TRBJ2-2	TRBV5-5	CASSLGGGINTGELFF	TGTGCCAGCAGCTTGGGAGGCGGAATTAACACCGGGGAGCTGTTTTTT
TRBD1	.	TRBJ1-2	TRBV5-1	CASSGQGGSYTF	TGCGCCAGCAGTGGACAGGGGGGGAGCTACACCTTC
.	few	TRBJ1-1	TRBV29-1	CSALDTEAFF	TGCAGCGCTTTAGACACTGAAGCTTTCTTT
TRBD2	.	TRBJ2-2	TRBV4-1	CASSQLFSGRTGELFF	TGCGCCAGCAGCCAACTGTTTAGCGGGAGGACCGGGGAGCTGTTTTTT
.	.	TRBJ2-2	TRBV28	CASTTPSGPGELFF	TGTGCCAGCACAACCCCCAGCGGGCCCGGGGAGCTGTTTTTT
TRBD1	.	TRBJ1-4	TRBV28	CASIFQGATNEKLFF	TGTGCCAGCATATTCCAGGGGGCAACTAATGAAAAACTGTTTTTT
.	.	TRBJ1-1	TRBV14	CASSQDYYLNTEAFF	TGTGCCAGCAGCCAAGATTATTATCTGAACACTGAAGCTTTCTTT
.	.	TRBJ2-1	TRBV4-1	CASSPREAPNEQFF	TGCGCCAGCAGCCCCCGGGAAGCCCCCAATGAGCAGTTCTTC
TRBD1	.	TRBJ1-1	TRBV7-2	CASRSPRTGNTEAFF	TGTGCCAGCAGGTCCCCCCGGACAGGGAATACTGAAGCTTTCTTT
TRBD1	.	TRBJ2-7	TRBV6-1	CASSVSGTGTEQYF	TGTGCCAGCAGTGTCTCCGGGACAGGGACTGAGCAGTACTTC
.	.	TRBJ1-1	TRBV2	CASSEGVLREEAFF	TGTGCCAGCAGTGAAGGCGTCCTCAGGGAGGAGGCTTTCTTT
.	.	TRBJ2-1	TRBV6-1	CASSGLEVGEQFF	TGTGCCAGCAGTGGGCTGGAGGTGGGTGAGCAGTTCTTC
TRBD1	.	TRBJ2-7	TRBV9	CASTPGPGTGAYEQYF	TGTGCCAGCACCCCGGGCCCTGGGACAGGGGCCTACGAGCAGTACTTC
.	.	TRBJ1-1	TRBV9	CASSVGLGGNTEAFF	TGTGCCAGCAGCGTAGGGCTTGGAGGGAACACTGAAGCTTTCTTT
.	.	TRBJ1-2	TRBV7-9	CASSFGGQIYGYTF	TGTGCCAGCAGCTTCGGGGGGCAGATCTATGGCTACACCTTC
.	.	TRBJ2-7	TRBV6-4	CASSQFGGADEQYF	TGTGCCAGCAGCCAATTTGGGGGGGCGGACGAGCAGTACTTC
.	.	TRBJ2-1	TRBV2	CASSFRGIGNNEQFF	TGTGCCAGCAGTTTCCGCGGGATTGGAAACAATGAGCAGTTCTTC
.	.	TRBJ1-1	TRBV19	CASSIVRESEAFF	TGTGCCAGTAGTATAGTCCGGGAGTCTGAAGCTTTCTTT
.	.	TRBJ2-7	TRBV6-5	CASSYDRPYEQYF	TGTGCCAGCAGTTACGACAGGCCCTACGAGCAGTACTTC
.	.	TRBJ2-2	TRBV6-5	CASRLMPRSGELFF	TGTGCCAGCAGACTCATGCCGAGGAGCGGGGAGCTGTTTTTT
.	.	TRBJ1-5	TRBV6-6	CASKQGRNQPQHF	TGTGCCAGCAAACAGGGTCGGAATCAGCCCCAGCATTTT
.	.	TRBJ2-1	TRBV7-2	CASSRGSQFYNEQFF	TGTGCCAGCAGCCGTGGCAGTCAATTTTACAATGAGCAGTTCTTC
TRBD2	.	TRBJ2-5	TRBV5-1	CASSFGTSGSQETQYF	TGCGCCAGCAGCTTCGGGACTAGCGGGAGTCAAGAGACCCAGTACTTC
TRBD2	.	TRBJ2-3	TRBV19	CASRSGSASTDTQYF	TGTGCCAGTCGCAGCGGGAGTGCTAGCACAGATACGCAGTATTTT